This TCR beta chain was captured in a study of blood T cell repertoires in COVID-19 (dated by TCRdb to 2018 to 2020). With regard to the full study: Collaborator samples came from the United States, Italy and Spain and covered acute and convalescent phases of COVID-19. The samples were drawn from the first 160 participants of the ongoing ImmuneRACE study and from 1,254 subjects provided by 6 global collaborators. A de-identified subject ID, COVID-19 status, age in years and sex were almost always included in the sample metadata. The material from the prospective study consisted of cDNA or gDNA derived from T cells, B-cell-depleted T cells, or PBMCs. Where available, HLA class I and class II types were obtained from metadata supplied by the sample provider rather than from assay-based typing. The repertoires were released in a freely available public database meant as a resource for research on the immune response to SARS-CoV-2. The dataset comprised deeply sampled blood TCRbeta repertoires from subjects exposed to, actively infected with, or recovered from COVID-19. What the work shows at the level of the full study, not this receptor alone: The amount of clinical and demographic metadata varied by source and participant and was provided uncurated.

TCRbeta CDR3 regions were amplified from genomic DNA using the immunoSEQ Assay, a bias-controlled multiplex PCR. In the source study's methods: The number of nucleated cells in each sample was estimated by amplification of reference gene primers within the assay. To quantify the absolute abundance of each unique TCRbeta CDR3 rearrangement, sequence reads were collapsed and filtered. Productive Simpson clonality was computed per sample as the square root of Simpson's diversity index over productive rearrangements. Not all clones reach the TCRdb copy of this immuneACCESS table, which keeps in-frame sequences only. Checked studies attribute under half of the gap to unresolved V genes and leave the rest unexplained. Clone size and the V and J calls come from that table; the DNA yielded D and trimming. Across this sample there are 99,000 or so clones, with 85% to 90% seen only once. 2.1% of the sample belongs to the ten largest clones.

This clone was observed a few times. Its antigen target is currently unknown. No base quality information exists; no much larger clone differs at one position. At one collaborating source in Seattle, patients were enrolled during active infection and were followed longitudinally through the course of disease. The collaborating institutions used their own protocols to collect whole blood in K2EDTA tubes. For TCRbeta analysis, collaborator samples were shipped as frozen whole blood, as isolated PBMCs, or as DNA extracted from either sample type. From the cysteine through the phenylalanine, the CDR3 covers 14 amino acids. Just CDR3 DNA is preserved here, 42 bases in frame from base 1. CDR1 is given as MDHEN and CDR2 as SYDVKM, both from the germline V gene. The junction carries 11 bases between V and J, which are trimmed by 3 bases and 5 bases respectively.

Sequenced material: peripheral blood. This TCR was recovered from a man aged 45-65 years with COVID-19, enrolled during active disease. The sequence joins TRBV28 to TRBJ2-1; a tentative D match to TRBD1 spans 6 bases. The CDR3 in this case is CASSFLDRNNEQFF. The nucleotide sequence is given as TGTGCCAGCAGTTTTTTGGACAGAAACAATGAGCAGTTCTTC.